Listed here is a single T cell receptor beta chain. The sample comes from a study of T cell changes during pregnancy in multiple sclerosis. Repertoires were generated with immunoSEQ multiplex PCR, while TCRdb's copy carries only in-frame clones and drops some. The table has about 56,000 clones, 80% to 90% seen once. V lost 4 bases, J lost 7 bases, and 7 bases stayed unmatched. Germline CDR1 is SGHTA and CDR2 is FQGNSA. The length of the CDR3 is 14 residues. This specimen was CD4+ T cells from peripheral blood mononuclear cells, taken in the third trimester of pregnancy. The chain combines TRBV7-2 with TRBJ2-7, with 10 bases matching TRBD1. The TCR sequence derives from a female donor with multiple sclerosis, enrolled in a pregnancy study. In DNA form, the CDR3 reads TGTGCCAGCAGCTCCCGGGACAGGGGATTAGAGCAGTACTTC. Protein: CASSSRDRGLEQYF. The full variable domain, in which reference TRBV7-2 and TRBJ2-7 provide the parts outside the CDR3, is GAGVSQSPSNKVTEKGKDVELRCDPISGHTALYWYRQSLGQGLEFLIYFQGNSAPDKSGLPSDRFSAERTGGSVSTLTIQRTQQEDSAVYLCASSSRDRGLEQYFGPGTRLTVT.